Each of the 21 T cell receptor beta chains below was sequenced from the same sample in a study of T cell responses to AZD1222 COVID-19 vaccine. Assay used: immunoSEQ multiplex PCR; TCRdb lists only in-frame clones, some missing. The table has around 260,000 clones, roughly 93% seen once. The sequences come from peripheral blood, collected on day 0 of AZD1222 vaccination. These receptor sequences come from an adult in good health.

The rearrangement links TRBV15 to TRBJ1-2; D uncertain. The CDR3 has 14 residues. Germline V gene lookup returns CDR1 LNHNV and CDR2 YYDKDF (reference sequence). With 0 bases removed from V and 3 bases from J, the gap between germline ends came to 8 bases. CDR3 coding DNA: TGTGCCACCAGCAGAGATTATAGTTACTATGGCTACACCTTC. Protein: CATSRDYSYYGYTF.

CDR3 nucleotides: TGTGCCAGCAGCTTGGTAGGGGTTGGAGCTAATGAAAAACTGTTTTTT. This gives the protein CASSLVGVGANEKLFF. The rearrangement links TRBV5-6 to TRBJ1-4; weak D call: TRBD1 (5 bases). Germline CDR1 and CDR2: SGHDT and YYEEEE. This CDR3 is built from 16 residues. The V gene lost 0 bases and the J gene lost 3 bases, with 12 bases spanning the gap.

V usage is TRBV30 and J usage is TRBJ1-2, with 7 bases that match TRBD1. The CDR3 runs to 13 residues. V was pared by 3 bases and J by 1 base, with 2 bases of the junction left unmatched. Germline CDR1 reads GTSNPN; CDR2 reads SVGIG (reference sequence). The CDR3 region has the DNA TGTGCCTGGAGACGGGACAGTAACTATGGCTACACCTTC. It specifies CAWRRDSNYGYTF.

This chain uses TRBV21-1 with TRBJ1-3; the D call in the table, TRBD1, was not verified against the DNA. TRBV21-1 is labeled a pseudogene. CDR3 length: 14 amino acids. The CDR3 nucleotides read TGTGCCAGCAGCAAAGTTGGGCAGATCAACACCATATATTTT. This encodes CASSKVGQINTIYF.

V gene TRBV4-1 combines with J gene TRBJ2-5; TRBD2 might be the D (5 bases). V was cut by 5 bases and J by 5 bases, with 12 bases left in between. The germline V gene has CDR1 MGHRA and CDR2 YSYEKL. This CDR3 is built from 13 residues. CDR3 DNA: TGCGCCAGCAGCTACGGGGTGGGGGAGACCCAGTACTTC. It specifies CASSYGVGETQYF.

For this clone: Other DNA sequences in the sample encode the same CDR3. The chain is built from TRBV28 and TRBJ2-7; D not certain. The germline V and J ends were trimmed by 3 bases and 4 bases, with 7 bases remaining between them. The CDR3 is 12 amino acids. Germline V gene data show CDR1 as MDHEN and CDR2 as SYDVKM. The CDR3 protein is CASSLLFYEQYF. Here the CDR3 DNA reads TGTGCCAGCAGTTTGCTTTTTTACGAGCAGTACTTC.

The CDR3 region has the DNA TGTGCCAGCTCCCCCAGGGGCGTGGGCACCGGGGAGCTGTTTTTT. Residues: CASSPRGVGTGELFF. This chain connects TRBV6-5 to TRBJ2-2; D might be TRBD1 (6 bases). The CDR3 sequence is 15 residues long. Trimming shortened V by 8 bases and J by 4 bases, and 17 bases separated the two germline ends. Looked up from germline, CDR1 is MNHEY and CDR2 is SVGAGI.

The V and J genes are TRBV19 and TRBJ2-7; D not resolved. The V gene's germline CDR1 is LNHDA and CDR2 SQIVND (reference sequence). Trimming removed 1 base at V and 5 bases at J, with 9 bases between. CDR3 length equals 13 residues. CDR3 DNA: TGTGCCAGTAGTATAGTAGGGTGCCACGAGCAGTACTTC. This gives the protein CASSIVGCHEQYF. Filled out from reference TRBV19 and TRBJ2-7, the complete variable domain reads DGGITQSPKYLFRKEGQNVTLSCEQNLNHDAMYWYRQDPGQGLRLIYYSQIVNDFQKGDIAEGYSVSREKKESFPLTVTSAQKNPTAFYLCASSIVGCHEQYFGPGTRLTVT.

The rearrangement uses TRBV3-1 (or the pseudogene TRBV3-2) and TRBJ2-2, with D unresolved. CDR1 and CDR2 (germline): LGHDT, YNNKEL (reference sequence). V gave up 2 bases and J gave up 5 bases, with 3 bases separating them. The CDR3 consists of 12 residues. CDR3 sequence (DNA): TGTGCCAGCAGCCAAAGAACCGGGGAGCTGTTTTTT. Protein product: CASSQRTGELFF.

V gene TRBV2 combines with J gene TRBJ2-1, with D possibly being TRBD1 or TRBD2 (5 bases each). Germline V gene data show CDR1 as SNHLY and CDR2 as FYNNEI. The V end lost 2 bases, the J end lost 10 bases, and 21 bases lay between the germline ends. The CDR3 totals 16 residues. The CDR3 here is CASSESGPGAQGEQFF. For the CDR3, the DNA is TGTGCCAGCAGTGAATCAGGACCCGGGGCCCAAGGCGAGCAGTTCTTC.

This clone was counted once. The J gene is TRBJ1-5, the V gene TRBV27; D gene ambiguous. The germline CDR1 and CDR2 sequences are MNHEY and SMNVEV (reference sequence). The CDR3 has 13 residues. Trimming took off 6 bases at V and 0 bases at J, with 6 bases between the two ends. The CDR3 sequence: CASSHNSNQPQHF. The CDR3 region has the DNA TGTGCCAGCAGCCACAATAGCAATCAGCCCCAGCATTTT.

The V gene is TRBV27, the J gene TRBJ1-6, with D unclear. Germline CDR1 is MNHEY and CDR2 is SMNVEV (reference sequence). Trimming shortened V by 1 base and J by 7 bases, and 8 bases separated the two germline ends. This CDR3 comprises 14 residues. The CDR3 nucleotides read TGTGCCAGCAGTTTATACGGGGAAAATTCACCCCTCCACTTT. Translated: CASSLYGENSPLHF.

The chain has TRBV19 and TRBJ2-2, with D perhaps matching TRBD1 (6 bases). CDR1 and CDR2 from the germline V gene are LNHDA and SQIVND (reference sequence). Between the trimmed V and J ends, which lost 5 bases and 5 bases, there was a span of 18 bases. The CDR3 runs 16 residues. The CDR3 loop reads CASSPLAGASTGELFF. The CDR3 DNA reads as TGTGCCAGTAGTCCCCTGGCAGGGGCAAGTACCGGGGAGCTGTTTTTT.

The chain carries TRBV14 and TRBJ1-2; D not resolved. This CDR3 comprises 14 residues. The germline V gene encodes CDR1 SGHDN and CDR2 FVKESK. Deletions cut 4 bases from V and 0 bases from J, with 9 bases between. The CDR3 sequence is CASSLVGPNYGYTF. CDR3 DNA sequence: TGTGCCAGCAGCCTCGTTGGGCCTAACTATGGCTACACCTTC. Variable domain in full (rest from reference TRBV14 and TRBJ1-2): EAGVTQFPSHSVIEKGQTVTLRCDPISGHDNLYWYRRVMGKEIKFLLHFVKESKQDESGMPNNRFLAERTGGTYSTLKVQPAELEDSGVYFCASSLVGPNYGYTFGSGTRLTVV.

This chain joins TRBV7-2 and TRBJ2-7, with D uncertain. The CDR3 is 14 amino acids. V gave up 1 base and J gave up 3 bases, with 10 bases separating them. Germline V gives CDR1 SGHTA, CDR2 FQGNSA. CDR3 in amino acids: CASSLGLTHYEQYF. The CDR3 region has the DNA TGTGCCAGCAGCTTAGGTCTTACCCACTACGAGCAGTACTTC.

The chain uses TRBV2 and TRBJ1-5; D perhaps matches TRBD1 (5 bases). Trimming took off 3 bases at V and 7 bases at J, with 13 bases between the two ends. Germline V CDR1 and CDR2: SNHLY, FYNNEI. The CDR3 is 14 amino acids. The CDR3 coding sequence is TGTGCCAGCAGTGACGTTACCCGGGGGCAGCCCCAGCATTTT. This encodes CASSDVTRGQPQHF.

The CDR3 DNA follows: TGTGCCAGCAGTTTCTCCGGGACAGGGGCTGAAAAACTGTTTTTT. This encodes CASSFSGTGAEKLFF. The rearrangement links TRBV28 to TRBJ1-4; 10 positions match TRBD1. Per germline, CDR1 MDHEN and CDR2 SYDVKM. The CDR3 has 15 residues. The ends lost 3 bases at V and 7 bases at J; junction bases unmatched: 5.

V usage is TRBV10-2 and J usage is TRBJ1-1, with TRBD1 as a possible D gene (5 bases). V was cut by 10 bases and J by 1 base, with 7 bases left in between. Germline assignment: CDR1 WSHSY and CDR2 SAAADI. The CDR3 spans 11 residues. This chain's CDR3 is CAIQENTEAFF. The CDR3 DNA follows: TGCGCCATACAGGAGAACACTGAAGCTTTCTTT.

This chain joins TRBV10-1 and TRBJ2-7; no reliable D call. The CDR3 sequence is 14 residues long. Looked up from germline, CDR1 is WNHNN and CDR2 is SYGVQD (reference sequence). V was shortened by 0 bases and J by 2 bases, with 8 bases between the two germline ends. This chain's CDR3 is CASSESHRPYEQYF. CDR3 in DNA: TGCGCCAGCAGTGAGTCTCACAGACCCTACGAGCAGTACTTC.

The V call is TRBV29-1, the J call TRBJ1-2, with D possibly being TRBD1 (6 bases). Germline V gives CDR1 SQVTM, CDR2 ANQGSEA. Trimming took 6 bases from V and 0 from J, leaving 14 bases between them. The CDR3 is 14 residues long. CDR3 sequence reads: CSVSSGATNYGYTF. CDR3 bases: TGCAGCGTCTCCTCAGGGGCTACTAACTATGGCTACACCTTC.

The CDR3: CASSYSAIANYGYTF. The CDR3 DNA is TGTGCCAGCAGTTACTCAGCGATAGCTAACTATGGCTACACCTTC. The V call is TRBV6-5, the J call TRBJ1-2; D not resolved. Germline V gene lookup returns CDR1 MNHEY and CDR2 SVGAGI. V was cut by 0 bases and J by 0 bases, with 8 bases left in between. The length of the CDR3 is 15 residues.